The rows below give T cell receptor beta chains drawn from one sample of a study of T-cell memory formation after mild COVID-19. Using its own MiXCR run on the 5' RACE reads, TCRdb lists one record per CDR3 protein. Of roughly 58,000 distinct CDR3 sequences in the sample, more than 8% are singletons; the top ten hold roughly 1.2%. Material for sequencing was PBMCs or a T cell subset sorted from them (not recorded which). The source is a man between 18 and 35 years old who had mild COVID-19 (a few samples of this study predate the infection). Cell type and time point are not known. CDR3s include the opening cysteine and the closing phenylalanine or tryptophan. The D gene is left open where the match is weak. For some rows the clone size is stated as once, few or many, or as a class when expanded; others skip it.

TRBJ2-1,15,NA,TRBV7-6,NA,CASSPTASQYNEQFF,TGTGCCAGCAGCCCGACAGCGTCCCAATACAATGAGCAGTTCTTC
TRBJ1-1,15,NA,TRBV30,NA,CAWSEDPQRYTEAFF,TGTGCCTGGTCCGAGGACCCCCAGAGGTACACTGAAGCTTTCTTT
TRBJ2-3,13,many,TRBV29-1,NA,CSVEVGGTDTQYF,TGCAGCGTTGAAGTAGGGGGGACAGATACGCAGTATTTT
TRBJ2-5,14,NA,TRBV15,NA,CATSRGDGQETQYF,TGTGCCACCAGCAGAGGGGACGGCCAAGAGACCCAGTACTTC
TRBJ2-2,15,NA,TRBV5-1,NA,CASSPGRGATGELFF,TGCGCCAGCAGCCCTGGCCGAGGTGCCACCGGGGAGCTGTTTTTT
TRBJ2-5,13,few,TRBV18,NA,CASSPQGGETQYF,TGTGCCAGCTCACCACAGGGTGGGGAGACCCAGTACTTC
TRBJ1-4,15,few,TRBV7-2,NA,CASSLDHAGHEKLFF,TGTGCCAGCAGCTTGGACCATGCAGGGCATGAAAAACTGTTTTTT
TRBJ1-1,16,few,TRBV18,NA,CASSPGRTIQNTEAFF,TGTGCCAGCTCACCGGGCCGGACCATTCAGAACACTGAAGCTTTCTTT
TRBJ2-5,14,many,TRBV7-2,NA,CASSFFAGQETQYF,TGTGCCAGCAGCTTTTTCGCGGGGCAAGAGACCCAGTACTTC
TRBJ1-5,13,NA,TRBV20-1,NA,CSAHLGVDQPQHF,TGCAGTGCTCACCTCGGGGTGGATCAGCCCCAGCATTTT
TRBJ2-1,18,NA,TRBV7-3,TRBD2,CASSLRGLAGAGGDEQFF,TGTGCCAGCAGCTTAAGGGGACTAGCGGGGGCTGGTGGCGATGAGCAGTTCTTC
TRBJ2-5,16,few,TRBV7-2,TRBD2,CASSYSSGGAGETQYF,TGTGCCAGCAGTTATTCTAGCGGGGGGGCCGGCGAGACCCAGTACTTC
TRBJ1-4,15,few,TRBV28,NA,CASSPGTGNNEKLFF,TGTGCCAGCAGTCCCGGGACGGGGAATAATGAAAAACTGTTTTTT
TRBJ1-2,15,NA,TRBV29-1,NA,CSVASGGVPTFGYTF,TGCAGCGTTGCGAGCGGGGGGGTGCCCACCTTTGGCTACACCTTC
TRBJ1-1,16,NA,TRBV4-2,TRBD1,CASSQGGGTADTEAFF,TGTGCCAGCAGCCAAGGGGGGGGGACAGCTGACACTGAAGCTTTCTTT
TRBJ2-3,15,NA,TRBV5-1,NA,CASSLASVLRDTQYF,TGCGCCAGCAGCTTGGCCTCCGTCCTGCGGGATACGCAGTATTTT
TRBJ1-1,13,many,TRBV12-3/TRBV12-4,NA,CASSFGRGTEAFF,TGTGCCAGCAGTTTTGGCAGGGGCACTGAAGCTTTCTTT
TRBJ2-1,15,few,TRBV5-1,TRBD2,CASSHGLADDNEQFF,TGCGCCAGCAGCCACGGTCTAGCGGATGACAATGAGCAGTTCTTC
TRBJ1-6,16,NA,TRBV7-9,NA,CASSSPRTEPNSPLHF,TGTGCCAGCAGTTCACCTCGGACAGAGCCTAATTCACCCCTCCACTTT
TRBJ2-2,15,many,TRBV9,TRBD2,CASSVGGGNTGELFF,TGTGCCAGCAGCGTAGGCGGGGGGAACACCGGGGAGCTGTTTTTT
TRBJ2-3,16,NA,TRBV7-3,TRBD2,CASSFSGGASADTQYF,TGTGCCAGCAGCTTTAGCGGGGGGGCGTCGGCAGATACGCAGTATTTT
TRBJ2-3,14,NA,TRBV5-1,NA,CASSPSSGTDTQYF,TGCGCCAGCAGCCCCTCGTCGGGGACAGATACGCAGTATTTT
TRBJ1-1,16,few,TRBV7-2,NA,CASSSSRTRAGTEAFF,TGTGCCAGCAGCTCATCCCGTACGCGTGCGGGCACTGAAGCTTTCTTT
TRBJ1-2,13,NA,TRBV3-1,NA,CASSRQVYYGYTF,TGTGCCAGCAGCCGCCAGGTATACTATGGCTACACCTTC
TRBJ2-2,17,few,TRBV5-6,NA,CASSLRPDSLNTGELFF,TGTGCCAGCAGCCTCCGACCTGACAGCCTTAACACCGGGGAGCTGTTTTTT
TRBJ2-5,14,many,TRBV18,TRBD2,CASSPGSGRETQYF,TGTGCCAGCTCACCAGGAAGCGGGAGAGAGACCCAGTACTTC
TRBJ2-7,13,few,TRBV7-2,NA,CASSSQFSDEQYF,TGTGCCAGCAGCTCCCAGTTCTCGGACGAGCAGTACTTC